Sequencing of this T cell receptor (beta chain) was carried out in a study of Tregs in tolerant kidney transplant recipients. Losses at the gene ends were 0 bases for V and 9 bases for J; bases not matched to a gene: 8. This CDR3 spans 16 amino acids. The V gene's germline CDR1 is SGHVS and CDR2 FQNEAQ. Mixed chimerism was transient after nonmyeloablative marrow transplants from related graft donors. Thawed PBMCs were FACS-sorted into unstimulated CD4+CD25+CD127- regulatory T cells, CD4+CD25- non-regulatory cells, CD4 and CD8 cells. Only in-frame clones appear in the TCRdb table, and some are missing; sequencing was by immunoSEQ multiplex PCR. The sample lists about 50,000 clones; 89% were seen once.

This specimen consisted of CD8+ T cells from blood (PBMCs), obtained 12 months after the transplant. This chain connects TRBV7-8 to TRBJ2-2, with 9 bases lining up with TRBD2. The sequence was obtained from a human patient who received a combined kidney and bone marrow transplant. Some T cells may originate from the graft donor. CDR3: CASSLASGSVGRELFF. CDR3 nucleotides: TGTGCCAGCAGCTTAGCTAGCGGGAGTGTGGGCCGGGAGCTGTTTTTT.